The clone carrying this T cell receptor (beta chain) was found once. Its target is not known. This sample was included in a study of T cell responses to AZD1222 COVID-19 vaccine. Study-level findings and limits: In the spike-specific TCR repertoire, nearly half reportedly target unmutated variant regions. Across spike, vaccine-associated CD4 TCRs were found, dominant at 160-218 and 743-854. At baseline, just 5 or 6 AZD1222 recipients tested seropositive. There were mostly white British donors and more females than males, and clonal diversity was possibly underestimated.

The protocol was immunoSEQ multiplex PCR, while the TCRdb copy is restricted to in-frame clones and leaves out a portion. The data show fewer than 120,000 clones, roughly 93% seen once. Sequencing was performed on peripheral blood, taken 28 days after the second AZD1222 dose. The source of this sequence is an adult who received the AZD1222 COVID-19 vaccine.

The CDR3 nucleotides are TGTGCCAGCAGTTACCTGGGCCAGGACTGGTACGAGCAGTACTTC. Protein: CASSYLGQDWYEQYF. The chain employs TRBV6-5 and TRBJ2-7; D is perhaps TRBD2 (5 bases). The CDR3 contains 15 residues. Germline V gene lookup returns CDR1 MNHEY and CDR2 SVGAGI. Trimming removed 2 bases from V and 4 bases from J, with 15 bases in between.